These 17 T cell receptor beta chains were all obtained from the same sample, sequenced in a study of regulatory T cells in long-lasting Graves disease (dated by TCRdb to about 2021). Library generation was performed with multiplex PCR. Reads for this sample came from an Illumina HiSeq 4000. To build TCR beta libraries, CDR3 regions were amplified by Arm-PCR using iRepertoire HTBI primers. TCRdb took the public reads, trimmed them with fastp at Q25, ran MiXCR for clone calling and kept in-frame beta chains. All rows with the same CDR3 protein become a single entry with the most common DNA and genes. For this sample the table gives some 560,000 distinct CDR3 sequences, of which about 15% were detected only once. The ten most abundant clones make up more than 20% of the sample. Interpreted using the paper, the time point label stands for: newly diagnosed GD, antithyroid drugs for less than 3 months. For both TCR sequencing and RNA sequencing, RNA was extracted from PBMCs using TRIzol.

These data were likewise used in another study, on T cells in Graves' hyperthyroidism and ophthalmopathy.

The sequenced sample was peripheral blood mononuclear cells (PBMCs), obtained at new diagnosis, from a patient treated with antithyroid drugs. These receptors were obtained from a middle-aged woman with Graves disease. Donor details come from another sample of the same person, matched by shared clones.

This clonotype was detected many times. The genes are TRBV12-3 or TRBV12-4 and TRBJ1-1, with a tentative D call TRBD1 (6 bases). Trimming left V 5 bases short and J 7 bases short, with 11 bases between. The CDR3 has 12 residues. The CDR3 loop reads CASSPDRFEAFF. The CDR3 DNA reads as TGTGCCAGCAGTCCTGACAGGTTTGAAGCTTTCTTT.

The table lists this clonotype with many counts. The CDR3, as DNA: TGTGCCAGCAGTTTAGACGCAGGACATTTGAACACTGAAGCTTTCTTT. Translating it yields CASSLDAGHLNTEAFF. This chain uses TRBV12-3 or TRBV12-4 with TRBJ1-1; D is perhaps TRBD1 (5 bases). The CDR3 contains 16 residues. The ends were cut back, 1 base at V and 0 bases at J, with 12 bases in the middle.

This clonotype was seen ten or more times. This chain uses TRBV12-3 or TRBV12-4 with TRBJ1-3; D is perhaps TRBD1 (5 bases). Trimming took off 5 bases at V and 3 bases at J, with 14 bases between the two ends. This CDR3 spans 15 amino acids. The CDR3: CASSPPGQGGNTIYF. The CDR3 coding sequence is TGTGCCAGCAGTCCACCGGGTCAGGGTGGAAACACCATATATTTT.

The chain is built from TRBV29-1 and TRBJ2-5; D may be TRBD1 (6 bases). V lost 3 bases and J 2 bases, leaving 10 bases between the germline ends. CDR3 size: 13 residues. Germline CDR1 reads SQVTM; CDR2 reads ANQGSEA. DNA of the CDR3: TGCAGCGTTGATAAACAGGGACAAGAGACCCAGTACTTC. It encodes CSVDKQGQETQYF. The entire variable domain, with the rest obtained from reference TRBV29-1 and TRBJ2-5, is as follows: SAVISQKPSRDICQRGTSLTIQCQVDSQVTMMFWYRQQPGQSLTLIATANQGSEATYESGFVIDKFPISRPNLTFSTLTVSNMSPEDSSIYLCSVDKQGQETQYFGPGTRLLVL.

The sample holds many counts of this clonotype. This chain links TRBV19 with TRBJ1-1; D gene uncertain. From germline, CDR1 is LNHDA and CDR2 SQIVND (reference sequence). The CDR3 is made up of 15 amino acids. V lost 2 bases, J lost 5 bases, and 15 bases lay in between. CDR3: CASSIMPAPNTEAFF. DNA for the CDR3: TGTGCCAGTAGTATAATGCCGGCCCCAAATACTGAAGCTTTCTTT.

For this clonotype: A read error is likely here: a far larger clone is one base away. This is likely a read error, given that the CDR3 carries no conserved phenylalanine or tryptophan at its end. This chain connects TRBV3-1 to TRBJ2-3; D possibly corresponds to TRBD1 (7 bases). The CDR3 spans 14 residues. Germline CDR1 LGHDT, CDR2 YNNKEL (reference sequence). V lost 4 bases and J 3 bases, leaving 11 bases between the germline ends. The CDR3, as DNA: TGTGCCAGCAGCCCCCCAGGGGGGACAGATACGCAGTATATT. Protein product: CASSPPGGTDTQYI.

This clonotype was found many times. The genes are TRBV2 and TRBJ1-1; D is perhaps TRBD1 (6 bases). In germline, CDR1 is SNHLY, CDR2 FYNNEI. The germline V and J ends were trimmed by 3 bases and 11 bases, with 16 bases remaining between them. The CDR3 runs 13 residues. The CDR3 DNA reads as TGTGCCAGCAGTGATTGGGGGGGCGAGAAGGCTTTCTTT. Translating gives CASSDWGGEKAFF.

The chain combines TRBV5-1 with TRBJ2-5; D assignment may be TRBD1 or TRBD2 (6 bases each). The CDR3 runs to 14 residues. Trimming took off 1 base at V and 1 base at J, with 8 bases between the two ends. CDR1 SGHRS and CDR2 YFSETQ come from the germline V gene. The CDR3: CASSLWGAQETQYF. The CDR3 region has the DNA TGCGCCAGCAGCTTGTGGGGGGCCCAAGAGACCCAGTACTTC.

This clonotype has just a few counts. This chain connects TRBV19 to TRBJ1-2, with a weak D call TRBD1 (5 bases). CDR3 length equals 16 residues. Trimming removed 6 bases at V and 3 bases at J, with 20 bases between. Germline assignment: CDR1 LNHDA and CDR2 SQIVND (reference sequence). The chain's CDR3 is CASSAGSRQGDYGYTF. Written as DNA, the CDR3 is TGTGCCAGTAGCGCAGGGTCCCGGCAAGGGGACTATGGCTACACCTTC.

The J gene is TRBJ1-2, the V gene TRBV7-8; unclear D gene. The CDR3 runs 14 residues. CDR1 is SGHVS and CDR2 is FQNEAQ in the germline V gene. V dropped 1 base and J dropped 0 bases, with 6 bases sitting between them. The CDR3 DNA sequence: TGTGCCAGCAGCTTAGGGTCCACTAACTATGGCTACACCTTC. Its translation is CASSLGSTNYGYTF.

This clonotype was seen just once. The rearrangement joins TRBV27 to TRBJ2-2; 10 bases agree with TRBD2. Germline lookup yields CDR1 MNHEY and CDR2 SMNVEV (reference sequence). V was clipped by 3 bases and J by 5 bases; unmatched bases: 3. The CDR3 runs 15 residues. The CDR3 protein is CASSLASGGTGELFF. The CDR3 DNA reads TGTGCCAGCAGTTTGGCTAGCGGGGGAACCGGGGAGCTGTTTTTT.

In its sample, this clonotype was seen a few times. This sequence joins TRBV7-2 and TRBJ2-3; D may be TRBD2 (6 bases). V dropped 5 bases and J dropped 6 bases, with 24 bases sitting between them. The CDR3 totals 17 residues. Germline-derived CDR1 and CDR2 are SGHTA and FQGNSA. The CDR3 loop reads CASSPAPGLPGRDTQYF. The CDR3, as DNA: TGTGCCAGCAGCCCTGCTCCGGGACTGCCAGGACGTGATACGCAGTATTTT.

This clonotype was seen at least ten times. The chain has TRBV30 and TRBJ1-2; TRBD1 matches 7 bases. V was clipped by 8 bases and J by 4 bases; unmatched bases: 10. Germline CDR1 is GTSNPN and CDR2 is SVGIG (reference sequence). The CDR3 has 13 residues. In DNA, the CDR3 is TGTGCCGGTGACAGGGACGGAACCTATGGCTACACCTTC. This gives the protein CAGDRDGTYGYTF.

At least ten counts were recorded for this clonotype. CDR3 nucleotides: TGTGCCAGCTCACCCAGGACAGGGCCAGATACGCAGTATTTT. The encoded protein is CASSPRTGPDTQYF. The chain joins TRBV18 to TRBJ2-3; 8 nucleotides align to TRBD1. CDR1 is KGHSH, CDR2 LQKENI, per germline. The V gene end was trimmed by 3 bases and the J gene end by 4 bases; junction bases not matched to a gene: 3. The CDR3 has 14 amino acids.

This clonotype was picked up many times. V usage is TRBV12-3 or TRBV12-4 and J usage is TRBJ1-5; a weak D match, TRBD1 (5 bases). The CDR3 is made up of 12 amino acids. Trimming stripped 1 base from V and 15 bases from J, with 13 bases between. The CDR3 DNA is TGTGCCAGCAGTTTAGGGCCCGGGACGAGGCATTTT. Its protein is CASSLGPGTRHF.

This clonotype was observed at least ten times. The CDR3 here is CASSQGRDESPLHF. CDR3 nucleotides: TGTGCCAGCAGCCAAGGCAGGGACGAGTCACCCCTCCACTTT. The rearrangement uses TRBV3-1 and TRBJ1-6, with a weak D call TRBD1 (5 bases). V dropped 1 base and J dropped 10 bases, with 11 bases sitting between them. CDR3 length: 14 amino acids. Germline V gives CDR1 LGHDT, CDR2 YNNKEL (reference sequence). The whole variable domain, remainder taken from reference TRBV3-1 and TRBJ1-6, is DTAVSQTPKYLVTQMGNDKSIKCEQNLGHDTMYWYKQDSKKFLKIMFSYNNKELIINETVPNRFSPKSPDKAHLNLHINSLELGDSAVYFCASSQGRDESPLHFGNGTRLTVT.

This clonotype was recorded many times. The chain links TRBV3-1 to TRBJ2-2, with 9 bases fitting TRBD2. Germline assignment: CDR1 LGHDT and CDR2 YNNKEL (reference sequence). The CDR3 extends over 15 amino acids. The J segment lost 4 bases and the V segment lost 1 base, leaving 1 base of the junction unmatched. The chain's CDR3 is CASSQGTSVTGELFF. CDR3 in DNA: TGTGCCAGCAGCCAAGGGACTAGCGTCACCGGGGAGCTGTTTTTT. Combining the CDR3 with reference TRBV3-1 and TRBJ2-2 gives the whole variable domain DTAVSQTPKYLVTQMGNDKSIKCEQNLGHDTMYWYKQDSKKFLKIMFSYNNKELIINETVPNRFSPKSPDKAHLNLHINSLELGDSAVYFCASSQGTSVTGELFFGEGSRLTVL.